The clone carrying this T cell receptor beta chain was counted many times. Time point given: newly diagnosed GD, antithyroid drugs for less than 3 months. Generation of the TCR library employed RNA extracted from PBMCs. This sample was included in a study of regulatory T cells in long-lasting Graves disease. V gave up 5 bases and J gave up 1 base, with 10 bases separating them. The CDR3 sequence is 14 residues long. The germline V gene encodes CDR1 KGHDR and CDR2 SFDVKD. Construction of the TCR beta libraries employed iRepertoire HTBI primers in conjunction with Arm-PCR of CDR3 regions. TCRdb called the multiplex PCR reads again in MiXCR, with one record for every CDR3 protein. The data hold hundreds of thousands of distinct CDR3 sequences, with approximately 15% observed a single time. This sample was shared with a second study, whose subject was T cells in Graves' hyperthyroidism and ophthalmopathy.

Sequenced here: peripheral blood mononuclear cells (PBMCs), sampled at new diagnosis, from a patient treated with antithyroid drugs. This chain connects TRBV24-1 to TRBJ1-1; weak D call: TRBD1 (5 bases). The sequence was collected from a woman aged 25 to 39 with Graves disease. In nucleotides, the CDR3 is TGTGCCACCAGTGCAGGGTGGGCGAACACTGAAGCTTTCTTT. Protein sequence: CATSAGWANTEAFF.